The 27 T cell receptor beta chains reported below all come from one sample, sequenced in a study of blood T cells in healthy people across ages. It was with a sample-barcoded 5' primer and a J-beta primer mix that a second PCR of about 7 to 12 cycles was run. In TCRdb, the 5' RACE reads were re-called with MiXCR into one record per CDR3 protein. In the table there are around 1.5 million distinct CDR3 sequences, about 32% of which are singletons. The material sequenced was blood. The receptors were sampled from a woman in her 30s in good health.

This chain connects TRBV12-5 to TRBJ2-1; 10 nucleotides agree with TRBD2. Germline CDR1 LGHNT, CDR2 FRNRAP. This CDR3 spans 15 amino acids. V was pared by 1 base and J by 9 bases, with 6 bases of the junction left unmatched. For the CDR3, the DNA is TGTGCTAGTGGTTTGGGTCTAGCGGGGGTAGGTGAGCAGTTCTTC. Its protein is CASGLGLAGVGEQFF.

The CDR3 loop is CASSLAGVTGANVLTF. The CDR3 DNA sequence: TGTGCCAGCAGCCTCGCCGGGGTAACTGGGGCCAACGTCCTGACTTTC. The chain combines TRBV5-6 with TRBJ2-6, with TRBD2 as a possible D gene (5 bases). The germline V and J ends were trimmed by 4 bases and 2 bases, with 13 bases remaining between them. The length of the CDR3 is 16 residues. CDR1 SGHDT and CDR2 YYEEEE come from the germline V gene.

This clonotype was observed a few times. V gene TRBV6-6 combines with J gene TRBJ2-7, with TRBD1 matching over 7 bases. This CDR3 contains 14 residues. V shed 5 bases and J 2 bases; nucleotides not matched to a gene: 6. From germline, CDR1 is MNHNY and CDR2 SVGAGI (reference sequence). The DNA of the CDR3 is TGTGCCAGCAGTGACCCCGGGACAGCCTACGAGCAGTACTTC. Residues: CASSDPGTAYEQYF.

The chain has TRBV20-1 and TRBJ1-1; a weak D match, TRBD1 (6 bases). Trimming removed 6 bases from V and 2 bases from J, with 13 bases in between. CDR3 size: 13 residues. Germline assignment: CDR1 DFQATT and CDR2 SNEGSKA (reference sequence). In DNA, the CDR3 is TGCAGTGCAGCGGGGGCCCCCAACACTGAAGCTTTCTTT. Protein product: CSAAGAPNTEAFF.

This clonotype was detected a few times. The chain links TRBV12-3 or TRBV12-4 to TRBJ1-4, with a tentative D call TRBD1 (5 bases). V was shortened by 5 bases and J by 4 bases, with 11 bases between the two germline ends. The CDR3 is made up of 14 amino acids. The CDR3 nucleotides are TGTGCCAGCAGTGTGGGACGGATTAATGAAAAACTGTTTTTT. It is translated as CASSVGRINEKLFF.

This clonotype was found a few times. CDR3 residues: CASSLRQGLYGYTF. CDR3 bases: TGTGCCAGCAGCCTACGACAGGGGCTCTATGGCTACACCTTC. V and J are TRBV27 and TRBJ1-2; 8 nucleotides match TRBD1. The trim removed 6 bases at V and 4 bases at J, leaving 7 bases unmatched. Germline V lookup: CDR1 MNHEY, CDR2 SMNVEV (reference sequence). CDR3 length equals 14 residues.

This clonotype was seen a few times. The rearrangement uses TRBV5-1 and TRBJ2-5; D unclear. Germline-derived CDR1 and CDR2 are SGHRS and YFSETQ. V dropped 3 bases and J dropped 11 bases, with 14 bases sitting between them. The CDR3 sequence is 12 residues long. The CDR3 loop reads CASSSDTVWQYF. The CDR3 bases are TGCGCCAGCAGCTCTGACACGGTTTGGCAGTACTTC.

This chain links TRBV7-9 with TRBJ2-7; 10 nucleotides match TRBD1. V shed 6 bases and J 1 base; nucleotides not matched to a gene: 6. CDR1 and CDR2 (germline): SEHNR, FQNEAQ (reference sequence). CDR3 length equals 15 residues. The CDR3 DNA is TGTGCCAGCAGACCGGGACAGGGGCCTTCCTACGAGCAGTACTTC. It is translated as CASRPGQGPSYEQYF.

V is TRBV6-1 and J is TRBJ2-3; possible D gene TRBD1, 5 bases. Germline V gene lookup returns CDR1 MNHNS and CDR2 SASEGT. The CDR3 spans 14 residues. Between the trimmed V and J ends, which lost 8 bases and 3 bases, there was a span of 15 bases. CDR3: CASAQFQGTDTQYF. CDR3 nucleotides: TGTGCCAGCGCACAGTTCCAGGGAACAGATACGCAGTATTTT.

This clonotype was seen only a few times. The genes are TRBV10-3 and TRBJ1-1; weak D call: TRBD1 (6 bases). CDR1 ENHRY and CDR2 SYGVKD come from the germline V gene. The V and J ends lost 3 bases and 7 bases respectively, with 21 bases between them. This CDR3 has 16 residues. DNA of the CDR3: TGTGCCATCAGTGATCCGTCCCGGGACATATTTGGTGAAGCTTTCTTT. Protein sequence: CAISDPSRDIFGEAFF.

This clonotype was counted only a few times. This chain uses TRBV5-1 with TRBJ1-2, with D possibly TRBD1 on 5 matching bases. Trimming shortened V by 4 bases and J by 4 bases, and 17 bases separated the two germline ends. Germline V gene sequence: CDR1 SGHRS, CDR2 YFSETQ. This CDR3 region has 15 residues. CDR3 sequence reads: CASSIVSGQSYGYTF. The CDR3 DNA reads as TGCGCCAGCAGCATAGTTTCAGGGCAGAGCTATGGCTACACCTTC.

This clonotype was seen a handful of times. The chain combines TRBV12-5 with TRBJ2-3, with D possibly matching TRBD2 (6 bases). This CDR3 has 16 residues. V shed 3 bases and J shed 3 bases, with 16 bases lying between them. The germline V gene encodes CDR1 LGHNT and CDR2 FRNRAP. This chain's CDR3 is CASGFNLPGVTDTQYF. Here the CDR3 DNA reads TGTGCTAGTGGTTTCAACCTACCGGGGGTAACAGATACGCAGTATTTT.

This clonotype has only one observation. This may arise from a read error, as a much more abundant clone is one base away. The chain is built from TRBV10-3 and TRBJ2-3; the match to TRBD2 covers 9 bases. Looked up from germline, CDR1 is ENHRY and CDR2 is SYGVKD. V gave up 0 bases and J gave up 3 bases; unmatched junction bases: 1. The CDR3 is 15 amino acids. DNA of the CDR3: TGTGCCATCAGTGAGTCGAGCGGGGGGACAGATACGCAGTATTTT. Protein sequence: CAISESSGGTDTQYF.

There are many counts of this clonotype. The chain has TRBV6-1 and TRBJ2-7; D is undetermined. V lost 3 bases to trimming and J lost 3 bases, with 9 bases between them. The germline V gene encodes CDR1 MNHNS and CDR2 SASEGT. The CDR3 covers 13 residues. CDR3 protein: CASSEKGSYEQYF. CDR3 bases: TGTGCCAGCAGTGAGAAGGGCAGCTACGAGCAGTACTTC.

This rearrangement joins TRBV20-1 to TRBJ1-2, with 7 bases aligning to TRBD1. V was clipped by 4 bases and J by 4 bases; unmatched bases: 9. The germline gives CDR1 DFQATT, CDR2 SNEGSKA (reference sequence). This CDR3 has 14 residues. The CDR3 region has the DNA TGCAGTGCTAAGCCAGGGGGGGTAGGCTATGGCTACACCTTC. The encoded protein is CSAKPGGVGYGYTF.

The sample holds many counts of this clonotype. The genes are TRBV7-6 and TRBJ2-5; 7 positions match TRBD1. Germline CDR1 and CDR2: SGHVS and FNYEAQ. The CDR3 has 15 residues. The ends lost 3 bases at V and 3 bases at J; junction bases unmatched: 7. Written as DNA, the CDR3 is TGTGCCAGCAGCTTGGGACAGCTATCAGAAGAGACCCAGTACTTC. It codes for CASSLGQLSEETQYF.

This clonotype has only a few counts. The chain's CDR3 is CAISQTGDPLRETQYF. The CDR3 DNA reads as TGTGCCATCAGTCAAACAGGGGACCCTCTTCGAGAGACCCAGTACTTC. The chain joins TRBV10-3 to TRBJ2-5; 7 nucleotides align to TRBD1. CDR1 and CDR2 from the germline V gene are ENHRY and SYGVKD. Trimming took 5 bases from V and 4 from J; bases not matched to a gene: 13. The CDR3 has 16 amino acids.

This clonotype was counted many times. This chain connects TRBV12-3 or TRBV12-4 to TRBJ2-1; TRBD2 matches at 7 bases. Unmatched junction bases numbered 9, after V lost 8 bases and J lost 8 bases. The CDR3 has 13 residues. The CDR3 region is CASGRTSWDEQFF. The CDR3 region has the DNA TGTGCCAGCGGAAGGACTAGTTGGGATGAGCAGTTCTTC.

This clonotype was observed a handful of times. The rearrangement links TRBV10-3 to TRBJ1-2; possibly TRBD1 for D (5 bases). CDR3 length: 16 residues. Germline V gene data show CDR1 as ENHRY and CDR2 as SYGVKD. The V and J ends lost 3 bases and 5 bases respectively, with 19 bases between them. In nucleotides, the CDR3 is TGTGCCATCAGTGATACCGGGACCCTTCATTGGTATGGCTACACCTTC. Translating gives CAISDTGTLHWYGYTF.

Comments on this clonotype: A much larger clone is a single base away; this may be a read error. V gene TRBV20-1 combines with J gene TRBJ1-1; unclear D gene. CDR3 length: 13 amino acids. V gave up 7 bases and J gave up 6 bases, with 18 bases separating them. Per germline, CDR1 DFQATT and CDR2 SNEGSKA (reference sequence). For the CDR3, the DNA is TGCAGTGTCCCAGGCCTCTCAAACGCTGAAGCTTTCTTT. The encoded protein is CSVPGLSNAEAFF.

This chain connects TRBV12-3 or TRBV12-4 to TRBJ1-1; 8 bases line up with TRBD1. The CDR3 has 14 residues. Unmatched junction bases numbered 10, after V lost 7 bases and J lost 6 bases. CDR3: CASTAGQASSEAFF. The CDR3 DNA reads TGTGCCAGCACCGCGGGACAGGCAAGCTCTGAAGCTTTCTTT.

This chain uses TRBV19 with TRBJ2-4, with TRBD2 matching over 7 bases. The CDR3 length is 15 residues. Germline lookup yields CDR1 LNHDA and CDR2 SQIVND (reference sequence). V lost 4 bases and J lost 4; bases outside the gene matches: 7. The CDR3 sequence is CASSKGGSAKNIQYF. The CDR3 DNA follows: TGTGCCAGTAGTAAGGGCGGGAGCGCTAAAAACATTCAGTACTTC. Drawing the rest from reference TRBV19 and TRBJ2-4, the complete variable domain is DGGITQSPKYLFRKEGQNVTLSCEQNLNHDAMYWYRQDPGQGLRLIYYSQIVNDFQKGDIAEGYSVSREKKESFPLTVTSAQKNPTAFYLCASSKGGSAKNIQYFGAGTRLSVL.

There are many counts of this clonotype. This chain joins TRBV12-3 or TRBV12-4 and TRBJ2-3, with D unresolved. Trimming cost V 5 bases and J 1 base, with 10 bases left between them. The CDR3 length is 14 residues. CDR3 nucleotide sequence: TGTGCCAGCAGTGGTCCCAGCGGCACAGATACGCAGTATTTT. It yields the protein CASSGPSGTDTQYF.

In its sample, this clonotype was seen a few times. The chain is built from TRBV20-1 and TRBJ2-2; weak D call: TRBD1 (5 bases). The germline V gene encodes CDR1 DFQATT and CDR2 SNEGSKA (reference sequence). V gave up 1 base and J gave up 7 bases, with 19 bases separating them. This CDR3 has 16 amino acids. CDR3 bases: TGCAGTGCTAGAGCTTTGGTGCAGGGTATCAGCGGGGAGCTGTTTTTT. It is translated as CSARALVQGISGELFF.

Worth noting for this clonotype: At one end, the junction sequence differs from germline, possibly due to a read error. The chain is built from TRBV9 and TRBJ2-1; 7 bases fit TRBD2. The CDR3 totals 15 residues. The germline V gene encodes CDR1 SGDLS and CDR2 YYNGEE. CDR3 sequence (DNA): TGTGCCAGCAGCGTACAGGGCGGGAGTCACAATGAGCGGTTCTTC. This gives the protein CASSVQGGSHNERFF.

The V and J genes are TRBV6-1 and TRBJ2-5; D may be TRBD1 or TRBD2 (5 bases each). This CDR3 comprises 15 residues. The V end was cut by 8 bases, the J end by 3 bases, with 19 bases between. The germline V gene has CDR1 MNHNS and CDR2 SASEGT. The CDR3 region has the DNA TGTGCCAGCGGATACCCGGGACGAAGAGAAGAGACCCAGTACTTC. Translating it yields CASGYPGRREETQYF.

CDR3: CASSLAGAGGHEQYF. The CDR3 DNA reads TGTGCCAGCAGCTTAGCGGGGGCAGGGGGCCACGAGCAGTACTTC. This sequence joins TRBV7-2 and TRBJ2-7, with 8 bases aligning to TRBD1. CDR1 SGHTA and CDR2 FQGNSA come from the germline V gene. The CDR3 totals 15 residues. Losses at the gene ends were 0 bases for V and 5 bases for J; bases not matched to a gene: 6.